In this sample, the clone carrying this TCR beta chain turned up once. Its specificity is not known. Germline CDR1 KGHSH, CDR2 LQKENI. CDR3 length: 17 amino acids. J gave up 4 bases and V 4 bases, and 15 bases lay outside the gene matches. Primers included in the PCR were 60 Vbeta and 13 Jbeta primers. Profiled with immunoSEQ multiplex PCR; TCRdb holds only in-frame clones, not every one. The table shows 150,000 to 200,000 clones, with 80% occurring only once. The data belong to a study of cytomegalovirus exposure and HLA in healthy donors. Study findings and constraints: In a later analysis, donors in an Asian-associated ancestry cluster reportedly had fewer N-insertions in productive TCRs than the cohort mean.

The TCR was taken from a man aged 35-49 years in good health and CMV-seronegative. J is TRBJ1-2 and V is TRBV18; 7 nucleotides match TRBD1. The sequenced material came from PBMCs. The CDR3 DNA sequence: TGTGCCAGCTCACTCACTCCCGACAGGGAGCCCTCCTATGGCTACACCTTC. The encoded protein is CASSLTPDREPSYGYTF.